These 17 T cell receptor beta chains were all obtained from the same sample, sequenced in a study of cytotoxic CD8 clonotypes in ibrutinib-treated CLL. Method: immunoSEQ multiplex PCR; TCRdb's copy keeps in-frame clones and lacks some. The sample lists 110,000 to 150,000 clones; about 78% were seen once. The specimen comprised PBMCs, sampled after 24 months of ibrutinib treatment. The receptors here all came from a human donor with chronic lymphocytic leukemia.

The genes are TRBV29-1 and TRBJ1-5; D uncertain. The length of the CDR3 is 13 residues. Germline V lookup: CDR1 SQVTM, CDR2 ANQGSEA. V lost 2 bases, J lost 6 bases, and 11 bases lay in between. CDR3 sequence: CSVEQQEGQPQHF. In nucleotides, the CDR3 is TGCAGCGTTGAACAGCAGGAGGGTCAGCCCCAGCATTTT.

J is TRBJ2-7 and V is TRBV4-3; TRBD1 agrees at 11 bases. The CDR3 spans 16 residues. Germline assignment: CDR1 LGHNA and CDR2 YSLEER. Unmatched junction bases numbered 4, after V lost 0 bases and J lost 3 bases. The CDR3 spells CASSQEGGTGGYEQYF. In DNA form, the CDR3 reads TGCGCCAGCAGCCAAGAGGGGGGGACAGGGGGCTACGAGCAGTACTTC.

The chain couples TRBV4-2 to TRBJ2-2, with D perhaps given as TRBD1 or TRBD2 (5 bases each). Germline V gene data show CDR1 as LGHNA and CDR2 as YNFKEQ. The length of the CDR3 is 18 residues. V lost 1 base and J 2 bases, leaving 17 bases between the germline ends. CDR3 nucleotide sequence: TGTGCCAGCAGCCAAGCGGGGCCCGGGCAGGACAACACCGGGGAGCTGTTTTTT. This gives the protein CASSQAGPGQDNTGELFF.

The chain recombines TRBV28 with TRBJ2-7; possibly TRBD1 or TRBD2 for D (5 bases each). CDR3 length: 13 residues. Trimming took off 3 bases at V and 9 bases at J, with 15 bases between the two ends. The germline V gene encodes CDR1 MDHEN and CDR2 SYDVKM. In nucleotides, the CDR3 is TGTGCCAGCAGTTTGGGGGACCCCTGGGGGCAGTACTTC. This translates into CASSLGDPWGQYF. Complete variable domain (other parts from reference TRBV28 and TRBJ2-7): DVKVTQSSRYLVKRTGEKVFLECVQDMDHENMFWYRQDPGLGLRLIYFSYDVKMKEKGDIPEGYSVSREKKERFSLILESASTNQTSMYLCASSLGDPWGQYFGPGTRLTVT.

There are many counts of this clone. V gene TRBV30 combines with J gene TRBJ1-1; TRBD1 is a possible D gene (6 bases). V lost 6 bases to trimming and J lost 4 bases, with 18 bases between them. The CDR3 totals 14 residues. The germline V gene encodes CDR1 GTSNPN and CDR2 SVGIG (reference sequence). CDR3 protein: CACWGGPQGTEAFF. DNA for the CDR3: TGTGCCTGTTGGGGGGGGCCCCAGGGCACTGAAGCTTTCTTT.

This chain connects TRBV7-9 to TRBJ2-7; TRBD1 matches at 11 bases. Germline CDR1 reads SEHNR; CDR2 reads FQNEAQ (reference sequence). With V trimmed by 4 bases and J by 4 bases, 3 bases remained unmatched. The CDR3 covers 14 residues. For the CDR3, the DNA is TGTGCCAGCAGCTCCGGGACAGGGGGATACGAGCAGTACTTC. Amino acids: CASSSGTGGYEQYF.

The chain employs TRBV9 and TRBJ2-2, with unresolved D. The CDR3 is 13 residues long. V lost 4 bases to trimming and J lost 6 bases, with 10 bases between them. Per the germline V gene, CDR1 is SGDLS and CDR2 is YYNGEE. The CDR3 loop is CASSPNAPGELFF. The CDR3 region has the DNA TGTGCCAGCAGCCCAAACGCCCCCGGGGAGCTGTTTTTT.

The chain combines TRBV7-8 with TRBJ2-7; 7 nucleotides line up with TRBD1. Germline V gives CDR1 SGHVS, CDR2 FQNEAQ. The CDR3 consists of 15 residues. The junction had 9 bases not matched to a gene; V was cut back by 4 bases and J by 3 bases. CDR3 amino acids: CASSSMTGRVYEQYF. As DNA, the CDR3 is TGTGCCAGCAGCTCCATGACAGGGCGGGTCTACGAGCAGTACTTC. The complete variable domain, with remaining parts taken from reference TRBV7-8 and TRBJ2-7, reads GAGVSQSPRYKVAKRGQDVALRCDPISGHVSLFWYQQALGQGPEFLTYFQNEAQLDKSGLPSDRFFAERPEGSVSTLKIQRTQQEDSAVYLCASSSMTGRVYEQYFGPGTRLTVT.

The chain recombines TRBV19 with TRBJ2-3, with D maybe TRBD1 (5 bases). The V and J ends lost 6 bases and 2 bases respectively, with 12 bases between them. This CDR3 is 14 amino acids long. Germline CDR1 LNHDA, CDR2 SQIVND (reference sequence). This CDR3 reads CASRDILDTDTQYF. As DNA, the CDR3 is TGTGCCAGTAGGGACATCCTAGACACAGATACGCAGTATTTT.

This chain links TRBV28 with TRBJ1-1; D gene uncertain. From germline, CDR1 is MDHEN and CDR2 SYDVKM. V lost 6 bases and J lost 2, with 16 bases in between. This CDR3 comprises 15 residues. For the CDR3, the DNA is TGTGCCAGCAGGCCGGCCCGACGGATAAACACTGAAGCTTTCTTT. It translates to CASRPARRINTEAFF.

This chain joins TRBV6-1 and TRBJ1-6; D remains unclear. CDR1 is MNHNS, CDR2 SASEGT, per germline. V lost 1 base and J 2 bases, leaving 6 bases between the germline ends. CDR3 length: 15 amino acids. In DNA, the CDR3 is TGTGCCAGCAGTGAAGAGCACGCCTATAATTCACCCCTCCACTTT. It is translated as CASSEEHAYNSPLHF.

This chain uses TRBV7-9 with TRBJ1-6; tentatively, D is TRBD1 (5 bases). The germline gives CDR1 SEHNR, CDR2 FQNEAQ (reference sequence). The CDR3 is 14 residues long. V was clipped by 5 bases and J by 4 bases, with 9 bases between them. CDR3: CASSARQYNSPLHF. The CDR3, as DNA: TGTGCCAGCAGCGCGCGACAGTATAATTCACCCCTCCACTTT.

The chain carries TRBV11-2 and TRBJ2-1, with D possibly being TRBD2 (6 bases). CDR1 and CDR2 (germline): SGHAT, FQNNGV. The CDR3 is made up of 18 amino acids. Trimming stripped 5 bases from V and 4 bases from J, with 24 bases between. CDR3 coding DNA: TGTGCCAGCAGCCCGGGACTCCTAGGGGACCCCTTATACAATGAGCAGTTCTTC. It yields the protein CASSPGLLGDPLYNEQFF.

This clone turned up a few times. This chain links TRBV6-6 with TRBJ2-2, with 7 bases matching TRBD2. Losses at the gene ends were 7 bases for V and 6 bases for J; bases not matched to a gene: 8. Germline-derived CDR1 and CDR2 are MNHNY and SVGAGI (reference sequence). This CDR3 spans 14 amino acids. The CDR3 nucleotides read TGTGCCAGCATGGGGGAGGGCCGTTCCGGGGAGCTGTTTTTT. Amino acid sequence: CASMGEGRSGELFF.

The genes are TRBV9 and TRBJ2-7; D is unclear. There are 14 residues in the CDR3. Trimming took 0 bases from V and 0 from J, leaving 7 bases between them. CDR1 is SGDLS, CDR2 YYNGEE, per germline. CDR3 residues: CASSVAQSSYEQYF. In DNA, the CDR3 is TGTGCCAGCAGCGTAGCCCAGAGCTCCTACGAGCAGTACTTC.

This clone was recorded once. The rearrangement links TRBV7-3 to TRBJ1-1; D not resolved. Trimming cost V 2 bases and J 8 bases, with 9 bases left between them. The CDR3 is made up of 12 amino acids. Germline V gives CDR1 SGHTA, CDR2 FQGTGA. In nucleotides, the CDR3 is TGTGCCAGCAGCTTACCCCACCAAGAAGCTTTCTTT. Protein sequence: CASSLPHQEAFF.

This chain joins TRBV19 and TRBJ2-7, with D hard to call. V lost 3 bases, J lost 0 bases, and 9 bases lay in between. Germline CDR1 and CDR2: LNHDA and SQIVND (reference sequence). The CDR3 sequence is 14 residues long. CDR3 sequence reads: CASSIAAASYEQYF. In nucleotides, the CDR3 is TGTGCCAGTAGTATCGCGGCGGCCTCCTACGAGCAGTACTTC.